Sequencing of this T cell receptor beta chain was carried out in a study of blood T cell repertoires in COVID-19. The overall study: In each case, the material was cDNA or gDNA derived from T cells, B-cell-depleted T cells, or PBMCs.

This clone was counted between two and nine times. Libraries were prepared by immunoSEQ multiplex PCR; TCRdb keeps only in-frame clonotypes and omits some of them. Among around 220,000 clones listed, approximately 79% were seen once. The V and J ends lost 4 bases and 3 bases, in that order; junction bases with no gene match: 9. CDR1 is SGDLS and CDR2 is YYNGEE in the germline V gene. This CDR3 has 15 residues. The sample consisted of peripheral blood. V is TRBV9 and J is TRBJ2-7; 8 positions agree with TRBD1. This clonotype was obtained from a human donor in a cohort sampled during active COVID-19. The CDR3 nucleotides read TGTGCCAGCAGCCCTCGCCCAGGACAGGGCTACGAGCAGTACTTC. This translates into CASSPRPGQGYEQYF.